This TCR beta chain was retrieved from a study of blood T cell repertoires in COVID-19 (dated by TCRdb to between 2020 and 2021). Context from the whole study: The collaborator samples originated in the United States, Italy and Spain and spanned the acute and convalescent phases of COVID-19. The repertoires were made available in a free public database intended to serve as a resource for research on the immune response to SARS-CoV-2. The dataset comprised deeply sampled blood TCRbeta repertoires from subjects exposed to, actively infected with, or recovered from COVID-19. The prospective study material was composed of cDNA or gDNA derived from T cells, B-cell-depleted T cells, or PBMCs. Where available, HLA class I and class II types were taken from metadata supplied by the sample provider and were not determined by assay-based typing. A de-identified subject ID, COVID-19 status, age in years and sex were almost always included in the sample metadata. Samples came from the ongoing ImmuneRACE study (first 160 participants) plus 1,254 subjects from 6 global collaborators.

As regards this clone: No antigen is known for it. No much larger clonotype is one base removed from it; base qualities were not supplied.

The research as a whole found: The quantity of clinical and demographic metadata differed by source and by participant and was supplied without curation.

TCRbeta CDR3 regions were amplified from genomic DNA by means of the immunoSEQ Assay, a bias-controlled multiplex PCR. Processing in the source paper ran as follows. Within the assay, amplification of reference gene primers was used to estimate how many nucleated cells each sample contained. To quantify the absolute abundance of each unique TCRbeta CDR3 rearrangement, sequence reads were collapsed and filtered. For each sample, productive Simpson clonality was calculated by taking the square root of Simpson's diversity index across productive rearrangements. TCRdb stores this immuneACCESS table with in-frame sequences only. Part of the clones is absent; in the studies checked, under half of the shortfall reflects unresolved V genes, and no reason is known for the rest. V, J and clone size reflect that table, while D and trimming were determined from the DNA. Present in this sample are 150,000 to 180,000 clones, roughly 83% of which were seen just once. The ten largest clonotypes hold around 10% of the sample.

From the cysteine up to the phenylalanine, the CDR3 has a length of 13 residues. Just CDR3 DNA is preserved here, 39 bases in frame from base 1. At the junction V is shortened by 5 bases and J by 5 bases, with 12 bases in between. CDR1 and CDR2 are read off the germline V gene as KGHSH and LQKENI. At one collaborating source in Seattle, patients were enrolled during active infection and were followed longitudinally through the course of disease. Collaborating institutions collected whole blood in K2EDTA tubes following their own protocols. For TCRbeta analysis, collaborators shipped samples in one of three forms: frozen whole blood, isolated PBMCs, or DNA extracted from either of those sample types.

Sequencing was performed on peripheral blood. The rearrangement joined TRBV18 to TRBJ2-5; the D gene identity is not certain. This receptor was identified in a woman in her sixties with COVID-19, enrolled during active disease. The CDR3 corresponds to CASSGGPLETQYF. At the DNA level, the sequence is TGTGCCAGCTCAGGTGGCCCTTTGGAGACCCAGTACTTC.